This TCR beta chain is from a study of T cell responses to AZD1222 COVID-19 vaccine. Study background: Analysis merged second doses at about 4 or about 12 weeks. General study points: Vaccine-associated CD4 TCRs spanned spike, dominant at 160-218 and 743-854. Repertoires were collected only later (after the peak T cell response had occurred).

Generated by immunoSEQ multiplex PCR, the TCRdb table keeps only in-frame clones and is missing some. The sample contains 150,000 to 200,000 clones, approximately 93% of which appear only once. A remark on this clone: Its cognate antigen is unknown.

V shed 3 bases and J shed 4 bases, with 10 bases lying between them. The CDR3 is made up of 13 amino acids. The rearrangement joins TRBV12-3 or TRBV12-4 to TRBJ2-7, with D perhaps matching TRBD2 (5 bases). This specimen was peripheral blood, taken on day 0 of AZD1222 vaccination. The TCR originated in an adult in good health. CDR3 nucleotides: TGTGCCAGCAGTTTTTACACTAGTTACGAGCAGTACTTC. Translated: CASSFYTSYEQYF.